These T cell receptor beta chains were read from a single sample in a study of blood T cell repertoires in COVID-19. Data came from immunoSEQ multiplex PCR; TCRdb stores just in-frame clones and leaves some out. The repertoire holds 290,000 or so clones, roughly 90% seen once, with roughly 2.3% in the top ten. Sequencing was carried out using peripheral blood. These receptor sequences come from a man aged 18 to 29 with active or convalescent COVID-19. Each CDR3 is given with its conserved first and last residue. Fields, in order: V gene, J gene, D gene, clone size, CDR3 protein, CDR3 DNA. D genes are given only for firm matches. Clone size is not always given. Where it is, it says once, few, many or a class for expanded clones.

TRBV5-1	TRBJ2-3	TRBD2	NA	CASSVLAGSTDTQYF	TGCGCCAGCAGCGTCCTAGCGGGTAGCACAGATACGCAGTATTTT
TRBV27	TRBJ1-5	NA	NA	CASSLNSPNQPQHF	TGTGCCAGCAGTTTAAACAGCCCCAATCAGCCCCAGCATTTT
TRBV28	TRBJ2-7	NA	NA	CASSSLAASSYEQYF	TGTGCCAGCAGTTCTCTGGCGGCGAGCTCCTACGAGCAGTACTTC
TRBV12-2	TRBJ2-1	NA	NA	CASRLASLYPYNEQFF	TGTGCAAGTCGCTTAGCTTCCCTCTATCCGTACAATGAGCAGTTCTTC
TRBV9	TRBJ1-6	TRBD1	NA	CASSLSADRKSPLHF	TGTGCCAGCAGCTTATCCGCGGACAGGAAGTCACCCCTCCACTTT
TRBV28	TRBJ2-3	TRBD1	NA	CASSLGHRGLSTDTQYF	TGTGCCAGCAGTTTAGGCCACAGGGGGCTTAGCACAGATACGCAGTATTTT
TRBV4-3	TRBJ2-1	NA	NA	CASSQFGGEQFF	TGCGCCAGCAGCCAATTCGGAGGAGAGCAGTTCTTC
TRBV5-4	TRBJ2-7	TRBD1	NA	CASSSYDRGYEQYF	TGTGCCAGCAGCTCGTACGACAGGGGATACGAGCAGTACTTC
TRBV19	TRBJ1-1	NA	NA	CASSIPLGGTEAFF	TGTGCCAGTAGTATCCCCTTGGGGGGTACTGAAGCTTTCTTT
TRBV27	TRBJ1-4	NA	once	CASSLVATNEKLFF	TGTGCCAGCAGTTTGGTAGCAACTAATGAAAAACTGTTTTTT
TRBV28	TRBJ2-7	TRBD1	NA	CASLAGTGLLGQYF	TGTGCCAGCCTGGCAGGGACAGGGTTGCTGGGGCAGTACTTC
TRBV6-5	TRBJ1-1	TRBD1	NA	CASRQQGGNTEAFF	TGTGCCAGCAGACAACAGGGGGGGAACACTGAAGCTTTCTTT
TRBV9	TRBJ1-2	NA	NA	CASSPRGSKGGYTF	TGTGCCAGCAGCCCCCGGGGTTCTAAGGGTGGCTACACCTTC
TRBV19	TRBJ1-1	NA	NA	CASSPGREAFF	TGTGCCAGTAGCCCAGGCAGAGAAGCTTTCTTT
TRBV7-3	TRBJ2-2	NA	NA	CASSPGRGLNTGELFF	TGTGCCAGCAGCCCTGGTCGGGGGTTAAACACCGGGGAGCTGTTTTTT
TRBV29-1	TRBJ1-1	TRBD1	few	CSVERDRDYEAFF	TGCAGCGTTGAGCGGGACAGGGACTATGAAGCTTTCTTT
TRBV9	TRBJ2-2	TRBD1	once	CASSAGAMTGSNTGELFF	TGTGCCAGCAGCGCTGGGGCGATGACAGGGTCGAACACCGGGGAGCTGTTTTTT
TRBV25-1	TRBJ2-4	NA	NA	CASRNSNLKTKYF	TGTGCCAGTAGAAACTCGAATTTGAAAACTAAGTACTTC
TRBV10-3	TRBJ2-1	TRBD2	once	CAISDIAGAGEQFF	TGTGCCATCAGTGATATAGCGGGAGCGGGTGAGCAGTTCTTC
TRBV9	TRBJ1-2	TRBD1	NA	CASKSDRGFRGYTF	TGTGCCAGCAAATCGGACAGGGGTTTTCGTGGCTACACCTTC
TRBV18	TRBJ1-3	NA	NA	CASSLSEDWRNTIYF	TGTGCCAGCTCACTCTCTGAGGACTGGAGAAACACCATATATTTT
TRBV29-1	TRBJ2-7	TRBD1	NA	CSVELYRGSHEQYF	TGCAGCGTTGAACTTTACAGGGGCTCCCACGAGCAGTACTTC
TRBV28	TRBJ2-5	TRBD1	NA	CASRRTGARFQETQYF	TGTGCCAGCAGGCGAACAGGGGCTCGGTTTCAAGAGACCCAGTACTTC
TRBV5-1	TRBJ2-3	TRBD2	NA	CASSLVPLAGGTDTQYF	TGCGCCAGCAGCTTGGTCCCCTTAGCGGGAGGTACGGATACGCAGTATTTT
TRBV5-4	TRBJ1-2	NA	NA	CASSWAGWEGYTF	TGTGCCAGCAGCTGGGCGGGGTGGGAGGGCTACACCTTC
TRBV7-6	TRBJ2-7	TRBD2	once	CASSLEATSGYEQYF	TGTGCCAGCAGCTTAGAAGCAACTAGCGGATACGAGCAGTACTTC
TRBV6-2/TRBV6-3	TRBJ2-2	TRBD2	NA	CASSYTSGVGGTGELFF	TGTGCCAGCAGTTACACTAGCGGGGTCGGCGGCACCGGGGAGCTGTTTTTT
TRBV6-2/TRBV6-3	TRBJ2-5	TRBD2	NA	CASSSWRGLAETQYF	TGTGCCAGCAGTTCATGGCGTGGACTAGCGGAGACCCAGTACTTC
TRBV5-1	TRBJ2-5	TRBD2	NA	CASSSRAGVGETQYF	TGCGCCAGCAGCTCCCGAGCGGGAGTAGGGGAGACCCAGTACTTC
TRBV2	TRBJ1-5	NA	NA	CASSYEQGSQPQHF	TGTGCCAGCAGTTACGAACAGGGAAGCCAGCCCCAGCATTTT
TRBV7-9	TRBJ2-2	TRBD1	NA	CASSQGQGVTGELFF	TGTGCCAGCAGCCAGGGACAGGGCGTCACCGGGGAGCTGTTTTTT
TRBV2	TRBJ1-2	NA	NA	CASSVVRGPHGYTF	TGTGCCAGCAGTGTCGTTCGGGGTCCACATGGCTACACCTTC
TRBV2	TRBJ2-2	TRBD1	few	CASSQRTGPYTGELFF	TGTGCCAGCAGTCAGAGGACAGGACCCTACACCGGGGAGCTGTTTTTT
TRBV7-2	TRBJ2-7	TRBD2	NA	CASSFYGGAPEQYF	TGTGCCAGCAGCTTTTACGGGGGGGCCCCCGAGCAGTACTTC
TRBV11-2	TRBJ2-1	TRBD2	NA	CASSSLAAGDPSNEQFF	TGTGCCAGCAGCTCCTTAGCGGCGGGAGACCCCTCCAATGAGCAGTTCTTC
TRBV9	TRBJ2-3	NA	NA	CASSVAVTDTQYF	TGTGCCAGCAGCGTAGCTGTCACAGATACGCAGTATTTT
TRBV5-1	TRBJ1-3	NA	NA	CASSLAGEPGAGNTIYF	TGCGCCAGCAGCTTGGCGGGAGAACCCGGGGCTGGAAACACCATATATTTT
TRBV28	TRBJ1-4	NA	NA	CASSFLGGDEKLFF	TGTGCCAGCAGTTTCTTAGGCGGAGATGAAAAACTGTTTTTT
TRBV3-1/TRBV3-2	TRBJ2-7	TRBD2	NA	CASSQTLRDYPYEQYF	TGTGCCAGCAGCCAGACCCTCCGGGACTACCCCTACGAGCAGTACTTC
TRBV5-8	TRBJ1-5	TRBD1	NA	CASSFTDRGNQPQHF	TGTGCCAGCAGCTTTACGGACAGGGGTAATCAGCCCCAGCATTTT
TRBV4-2	TRBJ2-2	TRBD1	NA	CASSQPIDRGHTGELFF	TGTGCCAGCAGCCAACCAATCGACAGGGGGCACACCGGGGAGCTGTTTTTT
TRBV9	TRBJ1-4	TRBD1	NA	CASSVAGQGLEKLFF	TGTGCCAGCAGCGTAGCAGGACAGGGGCTAGAAAAACTGTTTTTT
TRBV27	TRBJ2-7	NA	few	CASSFSEDSEQYF	TGTGCCAGCAGTTTTTCAGAAGACAGCGAGCAGTACTTC
TRBV10-3	TRBJ2-1	TRBD2	NA	CALGGAFDEQFF	TGTGCCCTCGGGGGGGCCTTCGATGAGCAGTTCTTC
TRBV6-2/TRBV6-3	TRBJ1-6	NA	NA	CASSYEGRDNSPLHF	TGTGCCAGCAGTTACGAGGGAAGGGATAATTCACCCCTCCACTTT
TRBV5-1	TRBJ1-1	NA	NA	CASSPEGERKAFF	TGCGCCAGCAGCCCTGAGGGAGAGAGGAAAGCTTTCTTT